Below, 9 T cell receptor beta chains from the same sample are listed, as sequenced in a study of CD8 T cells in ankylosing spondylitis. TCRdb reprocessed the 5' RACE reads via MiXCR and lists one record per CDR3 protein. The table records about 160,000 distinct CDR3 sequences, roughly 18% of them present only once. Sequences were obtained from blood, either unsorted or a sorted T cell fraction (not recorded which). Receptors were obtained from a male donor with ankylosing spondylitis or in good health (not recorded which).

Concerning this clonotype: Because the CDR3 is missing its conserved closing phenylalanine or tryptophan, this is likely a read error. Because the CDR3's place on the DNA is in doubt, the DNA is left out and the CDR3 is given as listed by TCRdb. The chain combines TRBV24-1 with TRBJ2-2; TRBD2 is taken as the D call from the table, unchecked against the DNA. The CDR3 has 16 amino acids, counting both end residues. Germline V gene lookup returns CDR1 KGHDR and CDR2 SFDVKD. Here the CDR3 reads CATSDPYGGVFGELFC.

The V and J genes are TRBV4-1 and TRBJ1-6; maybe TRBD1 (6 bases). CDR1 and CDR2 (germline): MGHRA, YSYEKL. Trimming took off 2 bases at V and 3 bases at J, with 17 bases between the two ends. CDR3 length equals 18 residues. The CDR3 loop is CASSQRRTEDSYNSPLHF. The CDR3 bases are TGCGCCAGCAGCCAACGCCGTACCGAGGACAGCTATAATTCACCCCTCCACTTT.

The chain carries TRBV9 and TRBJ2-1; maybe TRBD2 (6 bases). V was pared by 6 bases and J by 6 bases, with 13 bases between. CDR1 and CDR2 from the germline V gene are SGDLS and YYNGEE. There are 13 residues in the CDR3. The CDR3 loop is CASNRDSGNEQFF. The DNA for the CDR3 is TGTGCCAGCAACCGGGACTCCGGCAATGAGCAGTTCTTC.

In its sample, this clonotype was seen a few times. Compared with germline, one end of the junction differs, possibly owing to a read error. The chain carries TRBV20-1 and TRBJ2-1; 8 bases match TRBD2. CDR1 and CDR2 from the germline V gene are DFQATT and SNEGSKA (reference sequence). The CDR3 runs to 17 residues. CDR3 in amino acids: CCARDEVRGASYNEQFF. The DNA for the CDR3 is TGCTGTGCTAGAGATGAGGTGCGGGGGGCCTCCTACAATGAGCAGTTCTTC.

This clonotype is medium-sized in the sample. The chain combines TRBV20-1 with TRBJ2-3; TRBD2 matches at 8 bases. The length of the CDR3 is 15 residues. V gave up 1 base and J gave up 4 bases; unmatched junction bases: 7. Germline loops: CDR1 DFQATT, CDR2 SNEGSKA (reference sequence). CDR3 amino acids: CSARVLAGGPDTQYF. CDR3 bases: TGCAGTGCTAGAGTGTTGGCGGGAGGTCCAGATACGCAGTATTTT.

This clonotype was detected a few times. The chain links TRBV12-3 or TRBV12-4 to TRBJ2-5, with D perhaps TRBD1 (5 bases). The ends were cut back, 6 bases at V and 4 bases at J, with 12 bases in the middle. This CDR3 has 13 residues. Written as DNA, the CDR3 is TGTGCCAGCAGGGGGCAAGCTCCAGAGACCCAGTACTTC. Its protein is CASRGQAPETQYF.

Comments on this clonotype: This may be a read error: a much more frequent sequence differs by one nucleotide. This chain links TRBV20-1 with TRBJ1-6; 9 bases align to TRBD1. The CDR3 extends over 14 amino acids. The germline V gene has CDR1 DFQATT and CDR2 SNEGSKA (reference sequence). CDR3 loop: CSTSRTGEDSPLHF. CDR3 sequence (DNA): TGCAGTACTAGCCGGACAGGGGAGGATTCACCCCTCCACTTT.

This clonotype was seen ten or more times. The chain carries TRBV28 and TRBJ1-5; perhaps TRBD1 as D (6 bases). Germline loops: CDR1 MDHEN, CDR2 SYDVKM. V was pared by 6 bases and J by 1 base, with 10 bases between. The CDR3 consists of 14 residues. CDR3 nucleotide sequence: TGTGCCAGCAGAGGAGGGGGAAGCAATCAGCCCCAGCATTTT. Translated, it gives CASRGGGSNQPQHF.

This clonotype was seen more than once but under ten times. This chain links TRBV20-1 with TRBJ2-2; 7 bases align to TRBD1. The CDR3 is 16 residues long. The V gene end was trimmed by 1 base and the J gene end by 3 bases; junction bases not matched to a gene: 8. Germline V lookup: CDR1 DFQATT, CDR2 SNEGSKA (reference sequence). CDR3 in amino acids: CSARAPGGAHTGELFF. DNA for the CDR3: TGCAGTGCTAGAGCCCCAGGGGGAGCCCACACCGGGGAGCTGTTTTTT.